The 6 T cell receptor beta chains below were found in one sample sequenced in a study of cytomegalovirus exposure and HLA in healthy donors. Use of 60 Vbeta and 13 Jbeta primers characterized the PCR. Assay used: immunoSEQ multiplex PCR; TCRdb lists only in-frame clones, some missing. The sample records around 100,000 clones, approximately 80% being singletons. The material sequenced was PBMCs. These TCRs come from a woman under 30 in good health and CMV-seronegative.

The rearrangement links TRBV7-2 to TRBJ2-2, with a tentative D call TRBD2 (5 bases). V was cut by 5 bases and J by 5 bases, with 12 bases left in between. Germline CDR1 reads SGHTA; CDR2 reads FQGNSA. This CDR3 is built from 14 residues. The CDR3: CASSPERGTGELFF. Written as DNA, the CDR3 is TGTGCCAGCAGCCCCGAACGGGGAACCGGGGAGCTGTTTTTT.

V gene TRBV19 combines with J gene TRBJ1-5; 7 nucleotides align to TRBD1. Germline V gene data show CDR1 as LNHDA and CDR2 as SQIVND (reference sequence). CDR3 length: 18 amino acids. The J segment lost 0 bases and the V segment lost 4 bases, leaving 12 bases of the junction unmatched. The CDR3 here is CASSTYGTASYSNQPQHF. In nucleotides, the CDR3 is TGTGCCAGTAGTACATACGGGACAGCTTCCTATAGCAATCAGCCCCAGCATTTT.

The V gene is TRBV6-1, the J gene TRBJ1-4; D is perhaps TRBD1 (5 bases). The germline CDR1 and CDR2 sequences are MNHNS and SASEGT. The CDR3 covers 16 residues. With 3 bases removed from V and 0 bases from J, the gap between germline ends came to 11 bases. The CDR3: CASSEGRVATNEKLFF. Written as DNA, the CDR3 is TGTGCCAGCAGTGAGGGCAGGGTGGCAACTAATGAAAAACTGTTTTTT.

CDR3 protein: CASSWDRLNSPLHF. CDR3 DNA: TGTGCCAGCTCCTGGGACAGACTAAATTCACCCCTCCACTTT. This chain uses TRBV6-5 with TRBJ1-6, with TRBD1 identical over 7 bases. This CDR3 is built from 14 residues. CDR1 is MNHEY, CDR2 SVGAGI, per germline. V lost 8 bases, J lost 7 bases, and 8 bases stayed unmatched.

On this clone: One junction end disagrees with the germline gene, perhaps due to a read error. The V and J genes are TRBV28 and TRBJ2-3; perhaps TRBD1 as D (5 bases). CDR3 length: 9 residues. From germline, CDR1 is MDHEN and CDR2 SYDVKM. The CDR3 DNA follows: TGCAGGGGCACAGATACGCAGTATTTT. Its translation is CRGTDTQYF.

The rearrangement uses TRBV7-8 and TRBJ2-1; TRBD2 matches at 8 bases. CDR3 size: 15 residues. Germline CDR1 is SGHVS and CDR2 is FQNEAQ. The J segment lost 9 bases and the V segment lost 4 bases, leaving 11 bases of the junction unmatched. This CDR3 is CASSWNPGLAGEQFF. CDR3 nucleotides: TGTGCCAGCAGCTGGAATCCCGGACTAGCCGGTGAGCAGTTCTTC.